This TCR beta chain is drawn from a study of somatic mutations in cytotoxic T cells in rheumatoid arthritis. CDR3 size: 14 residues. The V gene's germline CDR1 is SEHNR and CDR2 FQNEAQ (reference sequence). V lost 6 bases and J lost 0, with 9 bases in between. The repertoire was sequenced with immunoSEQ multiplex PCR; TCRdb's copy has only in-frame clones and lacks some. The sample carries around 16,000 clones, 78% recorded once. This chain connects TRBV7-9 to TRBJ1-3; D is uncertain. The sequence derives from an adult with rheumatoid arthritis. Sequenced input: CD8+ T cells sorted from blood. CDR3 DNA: TGTGCCAGCAGACAAGAGGGCTCTGGAAACACCATATATTTT. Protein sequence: CASRQEGSGNTIYF.